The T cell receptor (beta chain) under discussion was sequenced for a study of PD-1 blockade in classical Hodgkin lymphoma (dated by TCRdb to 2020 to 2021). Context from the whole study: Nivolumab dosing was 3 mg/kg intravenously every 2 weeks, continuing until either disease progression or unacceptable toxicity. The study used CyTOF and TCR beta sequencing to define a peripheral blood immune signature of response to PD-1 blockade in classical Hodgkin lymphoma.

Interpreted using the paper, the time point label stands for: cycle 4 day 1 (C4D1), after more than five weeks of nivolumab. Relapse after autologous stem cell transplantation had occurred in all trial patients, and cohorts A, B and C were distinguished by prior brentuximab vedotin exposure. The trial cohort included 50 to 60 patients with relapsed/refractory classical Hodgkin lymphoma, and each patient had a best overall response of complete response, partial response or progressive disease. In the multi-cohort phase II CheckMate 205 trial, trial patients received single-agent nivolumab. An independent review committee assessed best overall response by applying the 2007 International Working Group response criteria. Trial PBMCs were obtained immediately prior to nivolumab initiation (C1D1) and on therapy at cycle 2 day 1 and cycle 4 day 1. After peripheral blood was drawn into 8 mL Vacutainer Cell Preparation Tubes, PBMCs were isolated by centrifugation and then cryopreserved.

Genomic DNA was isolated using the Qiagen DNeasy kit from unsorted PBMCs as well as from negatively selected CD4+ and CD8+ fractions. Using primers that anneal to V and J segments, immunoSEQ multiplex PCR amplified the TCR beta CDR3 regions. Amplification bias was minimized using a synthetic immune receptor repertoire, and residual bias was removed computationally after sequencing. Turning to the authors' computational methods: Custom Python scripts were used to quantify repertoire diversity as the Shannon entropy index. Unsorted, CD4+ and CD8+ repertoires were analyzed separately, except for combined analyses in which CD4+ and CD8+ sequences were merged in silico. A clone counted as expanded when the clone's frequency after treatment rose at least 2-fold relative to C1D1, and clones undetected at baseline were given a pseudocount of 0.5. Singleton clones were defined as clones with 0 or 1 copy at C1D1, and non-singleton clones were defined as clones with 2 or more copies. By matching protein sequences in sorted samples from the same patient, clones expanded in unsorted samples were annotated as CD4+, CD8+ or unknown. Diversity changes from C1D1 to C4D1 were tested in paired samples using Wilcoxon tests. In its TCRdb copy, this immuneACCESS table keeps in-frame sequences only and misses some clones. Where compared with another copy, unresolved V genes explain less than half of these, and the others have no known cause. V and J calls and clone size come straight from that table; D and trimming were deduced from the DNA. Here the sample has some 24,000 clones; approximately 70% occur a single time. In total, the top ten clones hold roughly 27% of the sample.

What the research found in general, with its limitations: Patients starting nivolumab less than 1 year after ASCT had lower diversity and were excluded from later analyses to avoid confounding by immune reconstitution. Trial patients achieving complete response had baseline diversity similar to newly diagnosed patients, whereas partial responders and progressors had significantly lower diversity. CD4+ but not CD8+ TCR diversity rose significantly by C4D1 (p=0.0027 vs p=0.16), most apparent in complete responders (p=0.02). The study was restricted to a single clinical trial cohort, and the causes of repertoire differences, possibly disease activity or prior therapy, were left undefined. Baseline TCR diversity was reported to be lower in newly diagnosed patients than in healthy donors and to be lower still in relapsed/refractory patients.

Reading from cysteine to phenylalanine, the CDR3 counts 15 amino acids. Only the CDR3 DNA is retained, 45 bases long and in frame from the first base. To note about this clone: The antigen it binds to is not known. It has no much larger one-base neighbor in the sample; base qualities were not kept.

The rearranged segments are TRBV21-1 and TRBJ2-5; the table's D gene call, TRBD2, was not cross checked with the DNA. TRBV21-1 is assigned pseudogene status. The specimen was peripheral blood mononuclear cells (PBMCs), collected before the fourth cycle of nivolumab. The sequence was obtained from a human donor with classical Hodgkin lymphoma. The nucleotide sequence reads TGTGCCAGCAGCACCGGGACTAGCGGGGGAGAGACCCAGTACTTC. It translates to CASSTGTSGGETQYF.